The 10 T cell receptor beta chains reported below all come from one sample, sequenced in a study of cytomegalovirus exposure and HLA in healthy donors. The PCR made use of 60 Vbeta and 13 Jbeta primers. The data were produced by immunoSEQ multiplex PCR, yet TCRdb's version contains in-frame clones alone and is incomplete. The data contain 190,000 or so clones, about 80% of them singletons. Source material: PBMCs. The receptor source for this set is a boy under 18 in good health and CMV-seronegative.

This clone has a single count. This chain connects TRBV30 to TRBJ1-3; possible D gene TRBD1, 5 bases. Looked up from germline, CDR1 is GTSNPN and CDR2 is SVGIG (reference sequence). Trimming took off 0 bases at V and 0 bases at J, with 9 bases between the two ends. The CDR3 length is 15 residues. The CDR3 region is CAWSVGHSSGNTIYF. CDR3 nucleotide sequence: TGTGCCTGGAGTGTAGGACATAGCTCTGGAAACACCATATATTTT. Full variable domain (missing parts from reference TRBV30 and TRBJ1-3): SQTIHQWPATLVQPVGSPLSLECTVEGTSNPNLYWYRQAAGRGLQLLFYSVGIGQISSEVPQNLSASRPQDRQFILSSKKLLLSDSGFYLCAWSVGHSSGNTIYFGEGSWLTVV.

This clone came up a few times. The CDR3 bases are TGTGCCAGTGGACAGAGCTCTGGGGCCAACGTCCTGACTTTC. Translated: CASGQSSGANVLTF. The chain couples TRBV6-5 to TRBJ2-6; D is possibly TRBD1 (6 bases). This CDR3 contains 14 residues. V lost 9 bases and J 0 bases, leaving 9 bases between the germline ends. Germline loops: CDR1 MNHEY, CDR2 SVGAGI.

The genes are TRBV7-3 and TRBJ2-1; 14 bases match TRBD2. The CDR3 is 17 residues long. Germline trimming cut 5 bases from V and 7 bases from J; bases unmatched to any gene: 10. Germline V gives CDR1 SGHTA, CDR2 FQGTGA. The CDR3 reads CASSIEGTSGSVNEQFF. The CDR3 DNA follows: TGTGCCAGCAGCATAGAGGGGACTAGCGGGAGTGTGAATGAGCAGTTCTTC. Using reference TRBV7-3 and TRBJ2-1 for the parts outside the CDR3, the full variable domain is GAGVSQTPSNKVTEKGKYVELRCDPISGHTALYWYRQSLGQGPEFLIYFQGTGAADDSGLPNDRFFAVRPEGSVSTLKIQRTERGDSAVYLCASSIEGTSGSVNEQFFGPGTRLTVL.

V is TRBV6-1 and J is TRBJ1-2; TRBD1 is a possible D gene (5 bases). The CDR3 sequence is 13 residues long. Germline-derived CDR1 and CDR2 are MNHNS and SASEGT. The V gene lost 0 bases and the J gene lost 5 bases, with 7 bases spanning the gap. The CDR3 DNA reads TGTGCCAGCAGTGAAGCGGGGGGGTATGGCTACACCTTC. This encodes CASSEAGGYGYTF.

V gene TRBV7-2 combines with J gene TRBJ1-4, with a possible D match to TRBD1 (5 bases). CDR3 length: 15 residues. Germline CDR1 SGHTA, CDR2 FQGNSA. The V gene lost 2 bases and the J gene lost 2 bases, with 9 bases spanning the gap. CDR3 nucleotide sequence: TGTGCCAGCAGCTTAACCGGGGGGACTAATGAAAAACTGTTTTTT. It is translated as CASSLTGGTNEKLFF.

The V call is TRBV30, the J call TRBJ2-1; the D is unclear. The CDR3 loop spans 13 amino acids. With 4 bases removed from V and 2 bases from J, the gap between germline ends came to 9 bases. Germline V CDR1 and CDR2: GTSNPN, SVGIG (reference sequence). The chain's CDR3 is CAWTRGAYNEQFF. CDR3 nucleotides: TGTGCCTGGACCCGCGGAGCCTACAATGAGCAGTTCTTC.

Only a few counts were recorded for this clone. V and J are TRBV5-6 and TRBJ2-5; 12 bases match TRBD2. V trimming: 0 bases; J trimming: 4 bases; junction bases outside the gene matches: 10. The germline V gene encodes CDR1 SGHDT and CDR2 YYEEEE. This CDR3 contains 18 residues. This chain's CDR3 is CASSLAATSGRRGETQYF. In DNA form, the CDR3 reads TGTGCCAGCAGCTTGGCCGCCACTAGCGGGAGGAGAGGAGAGACCCAGTACTTC. Using reference TRBV5-6 and TRBJ2-5 for the parts outside the CDR3, the full variable domain is DAGVTQSPTHLIKTRGQQVTLRCSPKSGHDTVSWYQQALGQGPQFIFQYYEEEERQRGNFPDRFSGHQFPNYSSELNVNALLLGDSALYLCASSLAATSGRRGETQYFGPGTRLLVL.

This chain connects TRBV6-5 to TRBJ1-1, with TRBD1 as a possible D gene (5 bases). The CDR3 sequence is 12 residues long. V gave up 7 bases and J gave up 4 bases, with 10 bases separating them. Germline values: CDR1 MNHEY, CDR2 SVGAGI. CDR3 in amino acids: CASTQGGTEAFF. The CDR3 region has the DNA TGTGCCAGCACTCAGGGAGGCACTGAAGCTTTCTTT.

Here the CDR3 reads CASSPYPYDRYGETQYF. CDR3 nucleotide sequence: TGTGCCAGCAGCCCTTACCCCTACGACAGGTACGGGGAGACCCAGTACTTC. V and J are TRBV7-9 and TRBJ2-5; D perhaps matches TRBD1 (6 bases). Germline lookup yields CDR1 SEHNR and CDR2 FQNEAQ (reference sequence). Trimming cost V 5 bases and J 5 bases, with 24 bases left between them. CDR3 length equals 17 residues.

The sample holds one count of this clone. The CDR3 sequence is CASRGQGSYGYTF. DNA for the CDR3: TGTGCCAGCAGGGGACAGGGGAGCTATGGCTACACCTTC. This chain uses TRBV5-5 with TRBJ1-2, with 10 positions matching TRBD1. Per the germline V gene, CDR1 is SGHKS and CDR2 is YYEKEE (reference sequence). V lost 5 bases to trimming and J lost 4 bases; unmatched junction nucleotides: 2. The CDR3 covers 13 residues.